This section outlines one TCR beta chain sequence together with its context. Only in-frame clones appear in the TCRdb table, and some are missing; sequencing was by immunoSEQ multiplex PCR. The sample carries around 89,000 clones, approximately 90% recorded once. These data belong to a study of blood T cell repertoires in COVID-19. Study as a whole: Samples came from the United States, Italy and Spain, spanning acute and convalescent COVID-19. T cells, B-cell-depleted T cells, or PBMCs provided the cDNA or gDNA that served as material.

Trimming took 4 bases from V and 1 from J; bases not matched to a gene: 1. Per the germline V gene, CDR1 is SGHNT and CDR2 is YYREEE (reference sequence). CDR3 length: 13 amino acids. The TCR sequence derives from a man in his sixties with acute or convalescent COVID-19. The chain employs TRBV5-4 and TRBJ2-5; 7 nucleotides line up with TRBD1. The sequencing input was peripheral blood. The chain's CDR3 is CASSRQGQETQYF. CDR3 sequence (DNA): TGTGCCAGCAGCAGACAGGGCCAAGAGACCCAGTACTTC. Drawing the rest from reference TRBV5-4 and TRBJ2-5, the complete variable domain is ETGVTQSPTHLIKTRGQQVTLRCSSQSGHNTVSWYQQALGQGPQFIFQYYREEENGRGNFPPRFSGLQFPNYSSELNVNALELDDSALYLCASSRQGQETQYFGPGTRLLVL.